This entry concerns a single TCR beta chain. Trimming shortened V by 0 bases and J by 7 bases, and 7 bases separated the two germline ends. This CDR3 region has 11 residues. The germline V gene encodes CDR1 GTSNPN and CDR2 SVGIG (reference sequence). The sample belongs to a study of T cell changes during pregnancy in multiple sclerosis. Sequencing used immunoSEQ multiplex PCR; TCRdb keeps in-frame clones, though not all of them. Altogether 65,000 to 90,000 clones are present, around 90% being singletons, with the ten largest covering roughly 0.29%. The rearrangement uses TRBV30 and TRBJ2-7, with D possibly TRBD1 on 5 matching bases. The sequence was obtained from a female donor with multiple sclerosis, enrolled in a pregnancy study. This specimen consisted of CD4+ T cells from peripheral blood mononuclear cells, obtained after pregnancy. CDR3 sequence reads: CAWSVGAEQYF. The CDR3 coding sequence is TGTGCCTGGAGTGTAGGGGCGGAGCAGTACTTC.